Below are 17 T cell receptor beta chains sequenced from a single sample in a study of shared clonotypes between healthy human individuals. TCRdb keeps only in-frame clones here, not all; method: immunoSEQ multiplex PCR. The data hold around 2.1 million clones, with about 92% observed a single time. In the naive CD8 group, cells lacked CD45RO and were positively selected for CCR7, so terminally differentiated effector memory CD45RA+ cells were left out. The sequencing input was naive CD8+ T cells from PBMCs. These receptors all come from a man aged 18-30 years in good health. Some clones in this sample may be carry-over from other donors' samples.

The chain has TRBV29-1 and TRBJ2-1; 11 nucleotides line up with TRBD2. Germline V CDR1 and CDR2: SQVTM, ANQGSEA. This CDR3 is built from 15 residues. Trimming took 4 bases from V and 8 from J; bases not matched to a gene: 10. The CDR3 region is CSVAATSGVLDEQFF. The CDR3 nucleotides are TGCAGCGTTGCGGCGACTAGCGGGGTTCTGGATGAGCAGTTCTTC.

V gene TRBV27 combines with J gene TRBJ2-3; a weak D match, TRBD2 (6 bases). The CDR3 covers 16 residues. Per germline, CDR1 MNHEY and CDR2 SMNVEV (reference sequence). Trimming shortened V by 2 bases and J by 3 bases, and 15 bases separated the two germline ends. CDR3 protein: CASSLTWEAGTDTQYF. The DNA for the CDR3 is TGTGCCAGCAGTTTAACCTGGGAGGCTGGGACAGATACGCAGTATTTT.

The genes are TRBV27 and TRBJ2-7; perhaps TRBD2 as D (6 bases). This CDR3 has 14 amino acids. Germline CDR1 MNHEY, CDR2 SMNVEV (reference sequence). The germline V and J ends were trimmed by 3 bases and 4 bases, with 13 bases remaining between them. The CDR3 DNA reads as TGTGCCAGCAGTTTTACCGGGAGTTTTTACGAGCAGTACTTC. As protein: CASSFTGSFYEQYF.

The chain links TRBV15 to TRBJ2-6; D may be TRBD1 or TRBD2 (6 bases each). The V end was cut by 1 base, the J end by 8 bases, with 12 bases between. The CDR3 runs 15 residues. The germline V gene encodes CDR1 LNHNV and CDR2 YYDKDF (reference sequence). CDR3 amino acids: CATSRVQGRTNVLTF. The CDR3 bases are TGTGCCACCAGCAGAGTGCAGGGGAGGACCAACGTCCTGACTTTC. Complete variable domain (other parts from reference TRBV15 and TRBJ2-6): DAMVIQNPRYQVTQFGKPVTLSCSQTLNHNVMYWYQQKSSQAPKLLFHYYDKDFNNEADTPDNFQSRRPNTSFCFLDIRSPGLGDTAMYLCATSRVQGRTNVLTFGAGSRLTVL.

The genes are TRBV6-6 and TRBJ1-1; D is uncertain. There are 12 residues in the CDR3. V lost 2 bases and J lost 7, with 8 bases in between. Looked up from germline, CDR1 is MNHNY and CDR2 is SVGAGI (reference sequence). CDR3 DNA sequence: TGTGCCAGCAGTTACAGTGCAGTTGAAGCTTTCTTT. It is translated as CASSYSAVEAFF.

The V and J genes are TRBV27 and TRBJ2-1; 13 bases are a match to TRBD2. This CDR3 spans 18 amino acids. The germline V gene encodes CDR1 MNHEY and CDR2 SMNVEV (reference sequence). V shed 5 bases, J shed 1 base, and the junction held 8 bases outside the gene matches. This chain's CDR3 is CASSPTSGRAGSYNEQFF. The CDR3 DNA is TGTGCCAGCAGTCCAACTAGCGGGAGGGCCGGATCCTACAATGAGCAGTTCTTC.

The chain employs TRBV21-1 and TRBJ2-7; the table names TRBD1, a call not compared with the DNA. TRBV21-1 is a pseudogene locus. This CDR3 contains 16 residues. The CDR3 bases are TGTGCCAGCAGACCTTTGGGAACAGGGATTACCTACGAGCAGTACTTC. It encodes CASRPLGTGITYEQYF.

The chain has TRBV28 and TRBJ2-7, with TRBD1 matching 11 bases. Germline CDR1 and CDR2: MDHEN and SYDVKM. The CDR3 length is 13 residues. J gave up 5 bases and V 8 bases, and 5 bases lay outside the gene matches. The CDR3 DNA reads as TGTGCCAGCTCTTGGGACAGGGGGAACGAGCAGTACTTC. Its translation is CASSWDRGNEQYF.

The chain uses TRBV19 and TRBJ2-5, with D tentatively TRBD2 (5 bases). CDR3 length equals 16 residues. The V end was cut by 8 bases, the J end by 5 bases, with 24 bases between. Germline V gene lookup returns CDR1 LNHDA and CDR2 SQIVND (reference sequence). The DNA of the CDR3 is TGTGCCAGTGGGGAGAGTGGGGTATCCCTAATCGAGACCCAGTACTTC. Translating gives CASGESGVSLIETQYF.

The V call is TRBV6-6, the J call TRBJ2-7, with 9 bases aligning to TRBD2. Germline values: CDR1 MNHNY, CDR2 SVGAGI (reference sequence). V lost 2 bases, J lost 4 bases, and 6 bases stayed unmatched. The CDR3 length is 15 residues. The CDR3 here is CASSYDGTSSYEQYF. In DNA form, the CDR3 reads TGTGCCAGCAGTTACGACGGGACTAGCTCTTACGAGCAGTACTTC.

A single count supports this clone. The CDR3 nucleotides read TGTGCCAGCAGCCAAGATAGGAGTGGGTTTGGCTACACCTTC. Translated, it gives CASSQDRSGFGYTF. The chain carries TRBV14 and TRBJ1-2, with unresolved D. Germline V gives CDR1 SGHDN, CDR2 FVKESK. V lost 0 bases and J lost 7, with 12 bases in between. The CDR3 loop spans 14 amino acids.

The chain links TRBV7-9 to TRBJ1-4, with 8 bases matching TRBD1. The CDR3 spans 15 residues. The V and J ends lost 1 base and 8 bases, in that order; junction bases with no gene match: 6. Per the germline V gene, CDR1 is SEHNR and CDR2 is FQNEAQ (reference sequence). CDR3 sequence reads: CASSLGGTGGEKLFF. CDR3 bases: TGTGCCAGCAGCTTAGGGGGGACAGGAGGCGAAAAACTGTTTTTT.

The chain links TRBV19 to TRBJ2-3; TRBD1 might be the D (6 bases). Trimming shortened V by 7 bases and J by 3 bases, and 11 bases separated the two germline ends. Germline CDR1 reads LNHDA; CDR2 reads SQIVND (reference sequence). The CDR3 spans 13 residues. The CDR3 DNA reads TGTGCCAGTACCGCGGACAGTACAGATACGCAGTATTTT. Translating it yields CASTADSTDTQYF.

The CDR3 DNA follows: TGTGCCAGCCAGGGCGGTATCGGGAGTCACTACGAGCAGTACTTC. This encodes CASQGGIGSHYEQYF. The chain uses TRBV28 and TRBJ2-7; D is possibly TRBD2 (6 bases). Between the trimmed V and J ends, which lost 8 bases and 3 bases, there was a span of 20 bases. This CDR3 region has 15 residues. CDR1 and CDR2 from the germline V gene are MDHEN and SYDVKM.

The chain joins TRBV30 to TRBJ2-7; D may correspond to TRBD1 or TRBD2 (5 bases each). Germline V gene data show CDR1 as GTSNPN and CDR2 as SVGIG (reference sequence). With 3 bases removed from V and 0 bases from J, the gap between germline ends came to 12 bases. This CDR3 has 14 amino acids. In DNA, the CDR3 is TGTGCCTGGAGATGGGCAGGGAGCTCCTACGAGCAGTACTTC. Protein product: CAWRWAGSSYEQYF.

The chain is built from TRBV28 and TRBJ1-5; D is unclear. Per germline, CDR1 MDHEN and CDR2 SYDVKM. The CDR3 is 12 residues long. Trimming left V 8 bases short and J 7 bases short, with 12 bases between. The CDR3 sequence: CASGWQSQPQHF. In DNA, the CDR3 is TGTGCCAGCGGGTGGCAGTCCCAGCCCCAGCATTTT.

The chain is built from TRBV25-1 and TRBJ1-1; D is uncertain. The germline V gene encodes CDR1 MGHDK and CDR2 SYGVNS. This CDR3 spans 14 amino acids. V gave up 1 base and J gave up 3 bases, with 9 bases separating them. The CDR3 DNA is TGTGCCAGCAGTGAATGGGTGGCGGACACTGAAGCTTTCTTT. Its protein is CASSEWVADTEAFF.